This entry is about one TCR beta chain. From germline, CDR1 is LNHNV and CDR2 YYDKDF (reference sequence). This CDR3 is built from 15 residues. Trimming took off 1 base at V and 1 base at J, with 8 bases between the two ends. The data belong to a study of T cell responses to AZD1222 COVID-19 vaccine. The method was immunoSEQ multiplex PCR; TCRdb's version includes in-frame clones alone and lacks a portion of them. In the table there are over 30,000 clones, 88% of which are singletons. The origin of this receptor is an adult who received the MenACWY meningococcal vaccine as a control. The sample was peripheral blood, taken 28 days after the second dose of the MenACWY control vaccine. The chain is built from TRBV15 and TRBJ2-1, with D perhaps matching TRBD2 (5 bases). The CDR3 spells CATSRVRGSYNEQFF. For the CDR3, the DNA is TGTGCCACCAGCAGAGTCCGGGGATCCTACAATGAGCAGTTCTTC. Complete variable domain (other parts from reference TRBV15 and TRBJ2-1): DAMVIQNPRYQVTQFGKPVTLSCSQTLNHNVMYWYQQKSSQAPKLLFHYYDKDFNNEADTPDNFQSRRPNTSFCFLDIRSPGLGDTAMYLCATSRVRGSYNEQFFGPGTRLTVL.